Listed here are 30 T cell receptor beta chains from one sample, sequenced in a study of blood T cells in healthy people across ages. The second PCR ran roughly 6 to 11 cycles with a sample-barcoded 5' primer and J-beta primers. In TCRdb, the 5' RACE reads were re-called with MiXCR into one record per CDR3 protein. The table has about 1.1 million distinct CDR3 sequences, 35% to 40% seen once. Input material: blood. These receptors were obtained from a man younger than 30 in good health.

This clonotype has a handful of counts. The chain recombines TRBV4-3 with TRBJ2-1, with a possible D match to TRBD2 (5 bases). Trimming removed 7 bases at V and 10 bases at J, with 14 bases between. This CDR3 spans 12 amino acids. Germline lookup yields CDR1 LGHNA and CDR2 YSLEER. CDR3 protein: CASMAETGEQFF. The CDR3 region has the DNA TGCGCCAGCATGGCTGAAACGGGGGAGCAGTTCTTC.

The V and J genes are TRBV7-8 and TRBJ1-5, with D perhaps matching TRBD1 (6 bases). Germline CDR1 reads SGHVS; CDR2 reads FQNEAQ. Trimming cost V 4 bases and J 3 bases, with 13 bases left between them. This CDR3 spans 15 amino acids. CDR3 in amino acids: CASSSLDRPNQPQHF. CDR3 bases: TGTGCCAGCAGCTCTCTTGACAGGCCCAATCAGCCCCAGCATTTT.

CDR3 residues: CSVDIIVPVSTDTQYF. DNA of the CDR3: TGCAGCGTTGATATTATCGTCCCAGTCAGCACAGATACGCAGTATTTT. The J gene is TRBJ2-3, the V gene TRBV29-1; unclear D gene. Germline CDR1 and CDR2: SQVTM and ANQGSEA. V lost 3 bases and J 0 bases, leaving 16 bases between the germline ends. CDR3 length equals 16 residues.

The rearrangement links TRBV20-1 to TRBJ2-1; 10 bases are a match to TRBD2. Germline CDR1 is DFQATT and CDR2 is SNEGSKA (reference sequence). CDR3 length: 15 amino acids. Unmatched junction bases numbered 9, after V lost 5 bases and J lost 5 bases. CDR3 residues: CSAERGLAADNEQFF. As DNA, the CDR3 is TGCAGTGCTGAACGCGGACTAGCGGCCGACAATGAGCAGTTCTTC.

V usage is TRBV7-3 and J usage is TRBJ1-3; a weak D match, TRBD1 (6 bases). Germline V gene lookup returns CDR1 SGHTA and CDR2 FQGTGA. There are 16 residues in the CDR3. The V end was cut by 1 base, the J end by 4 bases, with 14 bases between. The CDR3 DNA reads TGTGCCAGCAGCTTAAAACCCAGGGGAAAAGGAAACACCATATATTTT. Translated, it gives CASSLKPRGKGNTIYF. The full variable domain, completed using reference TRBV7-3 and TRBJ1-3, is GAGVSQTPSNKVTEKGKYVELRCDPISGHTALYWYRQSLGQGPEFLIYFQGTGAADDSGLPNDRFFAVRPEGSVSTLKIQRTERGDSAVYLCASSLKPRGKGNTIYFGEGSWLTVV.

This sequence joins TRBV9 and TRBJ1-2, with TRBD1 matching 8 bases. This CDR3 is 14 amino acids long. Germline V gene sequence: CDR1 SGDLS, CDR2 YYNGEE. J was trimmed by 6 bases and V by 3 bases; bases with no gene match: 7. The CDR3 nucleotides are TGTGCCAGCAGCGCTGGACAGGGAACAGATGGCTACACCTTC. It specifies CASSAGQGTDGYTF.

The chain is built from TRBV20-1 and TRBJ1-2; D unresolved. Per the germline V gene, CDR1 is DFQATT and CDR2 is SNEGSKA (reference sequence). V lost 4 bases, J lost 0 bases, and 15 bases lay in between. This CDR3 region has 15 residues. The CDR3 region is CSANRHGATNYGYTF. In nucleotides, the CDR3 is TGCAGTGCTAACCGTCACGGCGCTACTAACTATGGCTACACCTTC.

The V gene is TRBV7-2, the J gene TRBJ1-5; D is ambiguous. Germline V CDR1 and CDR2: SGHTA, FQGNSA. Trimming removed 2 bases from V and 0 bases from J, with 8 bases in between. The CDR3 is 15 amino acids. The CDR3 nucleotides read TGTGCCAGCAGCTTACAGCCCCATAGCAATCAGCCCCAGCATTTT. Encoded protein: CASSLQPHSNQPQHF.

On this clonotype itself: The junction departs from germline at one end; a sequencing error may be responsible. The chain links TRBV7-2 to TRBJ1-5; D uncertain. The CDR3 runs 14 residues. From germline, CDR1 is SGHTA and CDR2 FQGNSA. Written as DNA, the CDR3 is TGTGCCAGCAGCGTAGACTTCGTCAATCAGCCCCCGCATTTT. Translation: CASSVDFVNQPPHF.

This clonotype was counted a few times. The chain uses TRBV4-3 and TRBJ1-1, with 8 bases matching TRBD1. Unmatched junction bases numbered 1, after V lost 3 bases and J lost 4 bases. Germline assignment: CDR1 LGHNA and CDR2 YSLEER. This CDR3 contains 13 residues. The CDR3 region is CASSHGTGTEAFF. CDR3 DNA: TGCGCCAGCAGCCATGGGACAGGCACTGAAGCTTTCTTT.

This clonotype was detected a few times. The genes are TRBV13 and TRBJ2-1, with 9 positions matching TRBD2. V was clipped by 7 bases and J by 5 bases; unmatched bases: 9. Germline CDR1 and CDR2: PRHDT and FYEKMQ (reference sequence). The CDR3 spans 15 residues. Here the CDR3 reads CASKIRTSVNNEQFF. The CDR3 bases are TGTGCCAGCAAGATCAGGACTAGCGTGAACAATGAGCAGTTCTTC.

The table lists this clonotype with a few counts. The chain is built from TRBV3-1 and TRBJ1-2; 9 bases map to TRBD1. The germline gives CDR1 LGHDT, CDR2 YNNKEL (reference sequence). Unmatched junction bases numbered 13, after V lost 4 bases and J lost 1 base. CDR3 length equals 18 residues. CDR3: CASSLFPSQGARNYGYTF. In nucleotides, the CDR3 is TGTGCCAGCAGCCTTTTTCCGTCACAGGGGGCGCGTAACTATGGCTACACCTTC.

Comment on this clonotype: An end of the junction differs from the germline gene, which may be a read error. The chain links TRBV7-2 to TRBJ2-7; TRBD1 matches 9 bases. This CDR3 is 16 amino acids long. CDR1 is SGHTA, CDR2 FQGNSA, per germline. The CDR3 spells CACSFTGGLSSNEQYF. CDR3 sequence (DNA): TGTGCCTGCAGCTTTACAGGGGGCTTGAGTTCCAATGAGCAGTACTTC.

The chain links TRBV20-1 to TRBJ2-2, with D tentatively TRBD1 (5 bases). Germline CDR1 is DFQATT and CDR2 is SNEGSKA (reference sequence). CDR3 length: 14 amino acids. The V and J ends lost 3 bases and 3 bases respectively, with 11 bases between them. As DNA, the CDR3 is TGCAGTGCTAGGGGGCAGGGTCACACCGGGGAGCTGTTTTTT. It codes for CSARGQGHTGELFF.

This clonotype occurred many times. The chain couples TRBV20-1 to TRBJ2-3; TRBD1 is a possible D gene (6 bases). Germline loops: CDR1 DFQATT, CDR2 SNEGSKA (reference sequence). V dropped 1 base and J dropped 6 bases, with 17 bases sitting between them. The CDR3 runs 15 residues. The CDR3 DNA reads TGCAGTGCTAGAGGTCGGGGCTTCACAGGGGATACGCAGTATTTT. It translates to CSARGRGFTGDTQYF.

This clonotype was found once. The chain combines TRBV5-1 with TRBJ1-5, with 9 positions matching TRBD1. The V gene's germline CDR1 is SGHRS and CDR2 YFSETQ. The J segment lost 3 bases and the V segment lost 4 bases, leaving 5 bases of the junction unmatched. The CDR3 consists of 15 residues. This chain's CDR3 is CASSRTGAHNQPQHF. The DNA for the CDR3 is TGCGCCAGCAGCAGGACAGGGGCTCACAATCAGCCCCAGCATTTT.

The chain joins TRBV19 to TRBJ1-5; 9 bases line up with TRBD1. With V trimmed by 4 bases and J by 1 base, 2 bases remained unmatched. The CDR3 loop spans 15 amino acids. Per germline, CDR1 LNHDA and CDR2 SQIVND (reference sequence). CDR3 loop: CASSRDRVSNQPQHF. DNA of the CDR3: TGTGCCAGTAGTAGGGACAGGGTCAGCAATCAGCCCCAGCATTTT.

At least ten counts were recorded for this clonotype. The V call is TRBV9, the J call TRBJ2-1; D possibly uses TRBD1 or TRBD2 (5 bases each). The CDR3 runs 14 residues. V lost 0 bases and J 7 bases, leaving 11 bases between the germline ends. Germline assignment: CDR1 SGDLS and CDR2 YYNGEE. The CDR3 region has the DNA TGTGCCAGCAGCGTAGCGGCAGGGAGAAATGAGCAGTTCTTC. It specifies CASSVAAGRNEQFF.

In this sample, this clonotype turned up a few times. The J gene is TRBJ2-1, the V gene TRBV4-3, with D uncertain. The CDR3 spans 14 residues. Germline-derived CDR1 and CDR2 are LGHNA and YSLEER. Trimming pared 4 bases from V and 0 bases from J, leaving 7 bases between. The CDR3 DNA is TGCGCCAGCAGCCGGTGGCGCTCCTACAATGAGCAGTTCTTC. It yields the protein CASSRWRSYNEQFF.

The V call is TRBV6-5, the J call TRBJ2-7; weak D call: TRBD1 (6 bases). Per the germline V gene, CDR1 is MNHEY and CDR2 is SVGAGI. V dropped 6 bases and J dropped 6 bases, with 9 bases sitting between them. The CDR3 covers 11 residues. CDR3 protein: CASRQGTEQYF. The DNA of the CDR3 is TGTGCCAGCAGACAGGGTACCGAGCAGTACTTC.

This clonotype was found a few times. The chain couples TRBV18 to TRBJ2-5; D gene uncertain. The CDR3 is 14 amino acids. Trimming left V 0 bases short and J 9 bases short, with 14 bases between. Germline V gives CDR1 KGHSH, CDR2 LQKENI. The CDR3 DNA follows: TGTGCCAGCTCACCACCGACCGTACTGATGGCCCAGTACTTC. Translated, it gives CASSPPTVLMAQYF. The full variable domain, completed using reference TRBV18 and TRBJ2-5, is NAGVMQNPRHLVRRRGQEARLRCSPMKGHSHVYWYRQLPEEGLKFMVYLQKENIIDESGMPKERFSAEFPKEGPSILRIQQVVRGDSAAYFCASSPPTVLMAQYFGPGTRLLVL.

This chain's CDR3 is CASSQEGVEGQPQHF. For the CDR3, the DNA is TGTGCCAGCAGCCAAGAGGGTGTGGAGGGACAGCCCCAGCATTTT. The J gene is TRBJ1-5, the V gene TRBV4-2; D is uncertain. V was trimmed by 0 bases and J by 7 bases, leaving 13 bases between them. Germline CDR1 and CDR2: LGHNA and YNFKEQ. This CDR3 is built from 15 residues.

The chain combines TRBV6-2 or TRBV6-3 with TRBJ2-3; D perhaps matches TRBD2 (5 bases). The germline gives CDR1 MNHEY, CDR2 SVGEGT. V shed 2 bases and J shed 1 base, with 16 bases lying between them. The CDR3 has 17 amino acids. The CDR3 DNA sequence: TGTGCCAGCAGTTACGGAGGTGGGGTTTGGGGCACAGATACGCAGTATTTT. Translation: CASSYGGGVWGTDTQYF.

The gene calls are TRBV7-3 and TRBJ2-1; 7 nucleotides agree with TRBD1. Germline V gene sequence: CDR1 SGHTA, CDR2 FQGTGA. This CDR3 spans 15 amino acids. Trimming took 1 base from V and 6 from J; bases not matched to a gene: 6. This CDR3 is CASSLMNRGGNEQFF. The CDR3, as DNA: TGTGCCAGCAGCTTAATGAACAGGGGTGGCAATGAGCAGTTCTTC. Filled out from reference TRBV7-3 and TRBJ2-1, the complete variable domain reads GAGVSQTPSNKVTEKGKYVELRCDPISGHTALYWYRQSLGQGPEFLIYFQGTGAADDSGLPNDRFFAVRPEGSVSTLKIQRTERGDSAVYLCASSLMNRGGNEQFFGPGTRLTVL.

The table lists this clonotype with a few counts. The chain uses TRBV20-1 and TRBJ1-5; D gene uncertain. V lost 6 bases, J lost 2 bases, and 17 bases lay in between. The germline V gene encodes CDR1 DFQATT and CDR2 SNEGSKA (reference sequence). The CDR3 totals 15 residues. CDR3: CSALFGVNRNQPQHF. The CDR3 DNA reads as TGCAGTGCCCTTTTCGGGGTAAATCGCAATCAGCCCCAGCATTTT.

The J gene is TRBJ2-7, the V gene TRBV9; no definite D call. This CDR3 has 13 residues. Between the trimmed V and J ends, which lost 3 bases and 3 bases, there was a span of 10 bases. CDR1 and CDR2 (germline): SGDLS, YYNGEE. This CDR3 is CASSAQWGYEQYF. CDR3 sequence (DNA): TGTGCCAGCAGCGCCCAGTGGGGCTACGAGCAGTACTTC.

The chain is built from TRBV12-3 or TRBV12-4 and TRBJ2-1, with 11 positions matching TRBD2. The J call may be mistaken, given a closer DNA end match to TRBJ2-7. CDR3 size: 19 residues. The CDR3 DNA follows: TGTGCCAGCAGTTTAAGGCGGTTTAGCGGGGGGGCGTCCTACAATGAGCAGTACTTC. It specifies CASSLRRFSGGASYNEQYF.

This rearrangement joins TRBV6-5 to TRBJ2-3; 10 positions agree with TRBD1. V shed 7 bases, J shed 2 bases, and the junction held 6 bases outside the gene matches. CDR3 length: 15 amino acids. Germline V gene sequence: CDR1 MNHEY, CDR2 SVGAGI. The CDR3 spells CASTLDRGSTDTQYF. The CDR3 DNA follows: TGTGCCAGCACCTTGGACAGGGGGTCCACAGATACGCAGTATTTT.

At least ten counts were recorded for this clonotype. The gene calls are TRBV7-3 and TRBJ2-1, with a possible D match to TRBD2 (5 bases). The CDR3 spans 14 residues. Germline assignment: CDR1 SGHTA and CDR2 FQGTGA. Between the trimmed V and J ends, which lost 2 bases and 5 bases, there was a span of 10 bases. The CDR3 here is CASSLYAGHNEQFF. As DNA, the CDR3 is TGTGCCAGCAGCTTATACGCGGGCCACAATGAGCAGTTCTTC.

A few counts support this clonotype. The CDR3 region has the DNA TGTGCCAGCTCAAGGGGCGTCAATTCACCCCTCCACTTT. This encodes CASSRGVNSPLHF. J is TRBJ1-6 and V is TRBV6-5; weak D call: TRBD1 (5 bases). CDR1 MNHEY and CDR2 SVGAGI come from the germline V gene. This CDR3 spans 13 amino acids. The V end lost 8 bases, the J end lost 7 bases, and 12 bases lay between the germline ends.